The 26 T cell receptor beta chains listed next were all sequenced from one sample in a study of human T cells and chemical hapten exposure. Indicated time point: pre-sensitization, week 0. Sample treatment: therapeutic diphenylcyclopropenone sensitization with weekly scalp DPC. One entry per CDR3 protein, called by TCRdb with MiXCR from the RACE reads. This sample has approximately 52,000 distinct CDR3 sequences, with about 9.2% found just once. This specimen was whole blood, taken in connection with sensitization to the hapten diphenylcyclopropenone (DPC). These receptors were taken from a middle-aged woman with alopecia areata. Some clones in this sample may be carry-over from other donors' samples.

This clonotype was seen only a few times. The rearrangement uses TRBV7-9 and TRBJ2-2; 10 positions agree with TRBD1. Trimming at V came to 8 bases and at J to 4 bases, leaving 7 bases not matched to a gene. CDR3 length equals 15 residues. The germline CDR1 and CDR2 sequences are SEHNR and FQNEAQ (reference sequence). CDR3 coding DNA: TGTGCCAGCGGGACCGGGACAGGGGCCACCGGGGAGCTGTTTTTT. It is translated as CASGTGTGATGELFF.

V and J are TRBV7-9 and TRBJ2-3; a weak D match, TRBD2 (6 bases). Germline V gene data show CDR1 as SEHNR and CDR2 as FQNEAQ (reference sequence). Trimming removed 6 bases at V and 8 bases at J, with 18 bases between. The CDR3 has 14 amino acids. The CDR3 loop reads CASSPGGGAGTQYF. Here the CDR3 DNA reads TGTGCCAGCAGTCCAGGCGGCGGGGCTGGTACGCAGTATTTT. Full variable domain (outside the CDR3, taken from reference TRBV7-9 and TRBJ2-3): DTGVSQNPRHKITKRGQNVTFRCDPISEHNRLYWYRQTLGQGPEFLTYFQNEAQLEKSRLLSDRFSAERPKGSFSTLEIQRTEQGDSAMYLCASSPGGGAGTQYFGPGTRLTVL.

V usage is TRBV7-9 and J usage is TRBJ1-2, with D maybe TRBD1 (5 bases). The CDR3 loop spans 11 amino acids. Germline V gives CDR1 SEHNR, CDR2 FQNEAQ (reference sequence). V was shortened by 5 bases and J by 8 bases, with 9 bases between the two germline ends. CDR3 sequence (DNA): TGTGCCAGCAGCCGGGGGGACGGCTACACCTTC. It specifies CASSRGDGYTF.

This clonotype was observed many times. The gene calls are TRBV4-2 and TRBJ2-4; the match to TRBD2 covers 8 bases. The junction had 13 bases not matched to a gene; V was cut back by 0 bases and J by 0 bases. This CDR3 contains 20 residues. Germline CDR1 is LGHNA and CDR2 is YNFKEQ. The CDR3 DNA reads as TGTGCCAGCAGCCAAGACGGTAGTAGCGGGGCCCTTGGAGCCAAAAACATTCAGTACTTC. Translation gives CASSQDGSSGALGAKNIQYF.

This clonotype was counted at least ten times. The chain joins TRBV20-1 to TRBJ2-5, with D perhaps TRBD1 (5 bases). V was cut by 7 bases and J by 2 bases, with 14 bases left in between. From germline, CDR1 is DFQATT and CDR2 SNEGSKA (reference sequence). The CDR3 is made up of 13 amino acids. This CDR3 is CSGARTFQETQYF. DNA for the CDR3: TGCAGTGGGGCAAGGACATTTCAAGAGACCCAGTACTTC.

This clonotype showed up many times. The chain couples TRBV5-1 to TRBJ2-2; TRBD2 aligns across 10 bases. J was trimmed by 6 bases and V by 1 base; bases with no gene match: 9. The V gene's germline CDR1 is SGHRS and CDR2 YFSETQ. The CDR3 contains 17 residues. The CDR3 is CASSLSSGGASAGELFF. DNA for the CDR3: TGCGCCAGCAGCTTGTCAAGCGGGGGGGCCTCCGCCGGGGAGCTGTTTTTT.

This clonotype was seen only a few times. The genes are TRBV12-3 or TRBV12-4 and TRBJ2-7; 10 bases fit TRBD1. The CDR3 runs 15 residues. The V gene end was trimmed by 1 base and the J gene end by 3 bases; junction bases not matched to a gene: 3. Here the CDR3 DNA reads TGTGCCAGCAGTTTAGAGGGACAGGGGTACTACGAGCAGTACTTC. This codes for CASSLEGQGYYEQYF.

Many counts were recorded for this clonotype. This sequence joins TRBV7-6 and TRBJ2-4; D might be TRBD1 (6 bases). Trimming cost V 3 bases and J 1 base, with 7 bases left between them. The CDR3 is 14 residues long. Germline assignment: CDR1 SGHVS and CDR2 FNYEAQ. CDR3 sequence (DNA): TGTGCCAGCAGCTTGCAGGGGGCCAAAAACATTCAGTACTTC. It yields the protein CASSLQGAKNIQYF. Full variable domain (rest looked up from reference TRBV7-6 and TRBJ2-4): GAGVSQSPRYKVTKRGQDVALRCDPISGHVSLYWYRQALGQGPEFLTYFNYEAQQDKSGLPNDRFSAERPEGSISTLTIQRTEQRDSAMYRCASSLQGAKNIQYFGAGTRLSVL.

The sample holds many counts of this clonotype. The V and J genes are TRBV20-1 and TRBJ1-4, with a tentative D call TRBD1 (6 bases). V was cut by 3 bases and J by 1 base, with 18 bases left in between. The CDR3 has 17 amino acids. Germline assignment: CDR1 DFQATT and CDR2 SNEGSKA (reference sequence). CDR3 in DNA: TGCAGTGCTAGGTTCACAGGGATCGGGCGAACTAATGAAAAACTGTTTTTT. It is translated as CSARFTGIGRTNEKLFF.

This clonotype was recorded at least ten times. The rearrangement joins TRBV12-3 or TRBV12-4 to TRBJ2-1; D possibly corresponds to TRBD2 (5 bases). The CDR3 is made up of 13 amino acids. V lost 3 bases, J lost 8 bases, and 11 bases lay in between. In DNA, the CDR3 is TGTGCCAGCAGTTTGGTCCGGGATGATGAGCAGTTCTTC. Translated: CASSLVRDDEQFF.

This clonotype was seen repeatedly, ten times or more. The genes are TRBV20-1 and TRBJ2-2; D call uncertain. Germline loops: CDR1 DFQATT, CDR2 SNEGSKA (reference sequence). V lost 5 bases to trimming and J lost 2 bases, with 6 bases between them. The CDR3 sequence is 12 residues long. In DNA, the CDR3 is TGCAGTGCTGGGAAAAACACCGGGGAGCTGTTTTTT. Translated: CSAGKNTGELFF.

This clonotype is medium-sized (0.01 to 0.1%) in the sample. DNA for the CDR3: TGTGCCAGCAGTGCGGGTACCTCTAGCACAGATACGCAGTATTTT. Translated: CASSAGTSSTDTQYF. The V call is TRBV2, the J call TRBJ2-3; D gene uncertain. Trimming removed 4 bases from V and 0 bases from J, with 11 bases in between. The CDR3 contains 15 residues. Germline V gene lookup returns CDR1 SNHLY and CDR2 FYNNEI.

This clonotype was observed a few times. J is TRBJ2-2 and V is TRBV5-1; 7 bases match TRBD1. Germline trimming cut 8 bases from V and 2 bases from J; bases unmatched to any gene: 3. Germline values: CDR1 SGHRS, CDR2 YFSETQ. This CDR3 is built from 13 residues. The CDR3 protein is CASYRGNTGELFF. In DNA form, the CDR3 reads TGCGCCAGTTACAGGGGTAACACCGGGGAGCTGTTTTTT. Full variable domain (outside the CDR3, taken from reference TRBV5-1 and TRBJ2-2): KAGVTQTPRYLIKTRGQQVTLSCSPISGHRSVSWYQQTPGQGLQFLFEYFSETQRNKGNFPGRFSGRQFSNSRSEMNVSTLELGDSALYLCASYRGNTGELFFGEGSRLTVL.

This chain connects TRBV18 to TRBJ2-3; the match to TRBD1 covers 8 bases. The CDR3 is 17 amino acids. Germline-derived CDR1 and CDR2 are KGHSH and LQKENI. V shed 4 bases, J shed 4 bases, and the junction held 13 bases outside the gene matches. DNA of the CDR3: TGTGCCAGCTCACGGGTCACCGGGACAGGAGGCGCAGATACGCAGTATTTT. It codes for CASSRVTGTGGADTQYF.

The table lists this clonotype with many counts. The CDR3 DNA is TGTGCCAGCAGATCCCCGATGGGAACAGGGTCGAGTACTGAAGCTTTCTTT. It specifies CASRSPMGTGSSTEAFF. The chain links TRBV12-3 or TRBV12-4 to TRBJ1-1; maybe TRBD1 (6 bases). Trimming took off 6 bases at V and 5 bases at J, with 25 bases between the two ends. The CDR3 spans 17 residues.

This clonotype was detected ten times or more. This chain connects TRBV10-3 to TRBJ2-1; TRBD2 might be the D (5 bases). V lost 3 bases, J lost 12 bases, and 12 bases lay in between. Germline V gene lookup returns CDR1 ENHRY and CDR2 SYGVKD. The CDR3 is made up of 12 amino acids. The CDR3 region is CAISDGVERQFF. CDR3 coding DNA: TGTGCCATCAGTGACGGGGTGGAGAGGCAGTTCTTC.

There are many counts of this clonotype. The chain joins TRBV11-2 to TRBJ2-1; possible D gene TRBD2, 6 bases. The ends were cut back, 1 base at V and 14 bases at J, with 12 bases in the middle. CDR3 size: 12 residues. CDR1 and CDR2 from the germline V gene are SGHAT and FQNNGV. CDR3 coding DNA: TGTGCCAGCAGCTTAGGGCCAGGAGGGGAGTTCTTC. Its translation: CASSLGPGGEFF. The whole variable domain, filled in from reference TRBV11-2 and TRBJ2-1, reads EAGVAQSPRYKIIEKRQSVAFWCNPISGHATLYWYQQILGQGPKLLIQFQNNGVVDDSQLPKDRFSAERLKGVDSTLKIQPAKLEDSAVYLCASSLGPGGEFFGPGTRLTVL.

Many counts were recorded for this clonotype. V is TRBV4-2 and J is TRBJ1-2; 10 positions match TRBD1. Trimming took 0 bases from V and 0 from J; bases not matched to a gene: 1. Germline CDR1 LGHNA, CDR2 YNFKEQ. The CDR3 runs 16 residues. The CDR3: CASSQEGQGSNYGYTF. The CDR3 coding sequence is TGTGCCAGCAGCCAAGAGGGACAGGGGTCTAACTATGGCTACACCTTC.

This clonotype was counted at least ten times. The V call is TRBV20-1, the J call TRBJ2-4, with D possibly being TRBD1 (5 bases). The ends were cut back, 4 bases at V and 3 bases at J, with 13 bases in the middle. There are 14 residues in the CDR3. CDR1 and CDR2 from the germline V gene are DFQATT and SNEGSKA (reference sequence). DNA for the CDR3: TGCAGTGCTAATCCTAGGGGCGGCAAAAACATTCAGTACTTC. This translates into CSANPRGGKNIQYF.

This clonotype was recorded a few times. The J gene is TRBJ1-2, the V gene TRBV12-3 or TRBV12-4, with 7 bases matching TRBD1. With 3 bases clipped from V and 0 bases from J, the junction kept 4 bases outside the gene matches. CDR3 length equals 15 residues. The CDR3 sequence is CASSFFQGANYGYTF. In nucleotides, the CDR3 is TGTGCCAGCAGTTTTTTCCAGGGGGCTAACTATGGCTACACCTTC.

The J gene is TRBJ2-7, the V gene TRBV7-2; 7 nucleotides agree with TRBD1. This CDR3 spans 13 amino acids. CDR1 and CDR2 from the germline V gene are SGHTA and FQGNSA. V dropped 4 bases and J dropped 3; count of bases not matched to a gene: 3. CDR3 in DNA: TGTGCCAGCAGCTCGGGACAGAACTACGAGCAGTACTTC. This encodes CASSSGQNYEQYF.

In its sample, this clonotype was seen many times. This chain joins TRBV6-1 and TRBJ1-3; no definite D call. V was shortened by 4 bases and J by 2 bases, with 6 bases between the two germline ends. The CDR3 spans 13 residues. The germline V gene encodes CDR1 MNHNS and CDR2 SASEGT. The CDR3 sequence is CASSAQPGNTIYF. CDR3 nucleotide sequence: TGTGCCAGCAGTGCGCAGCCTGGAAACACCATATATTTT.

This clonotype was seen more than once but under ten times. The chain is built from TRBV27 and TRBJ1-1; a weak D match, TRBD1 (6 bases). Germline values: CDR1 MNHEY, CDR2 SMNVEV (reference sequence). This CDR3 region has 13 residues. Trimming took 3 bases from V and 6 from J, leaving 11 bases between them. The DNA for the CDR3 is TGTGCCAGCAGTTTGCAGGGGATGGCTGAAGCTTTCTTT. Translated, it gives CASSLQGMAEAFF.

The chain uses TRBV29-1 and TRBJ2-3; a possible D gene is TRBD2 (5 bases). Trimming removed 5 bases from V and 6 bases from J, with 15 bases in between. Germline V gene data show CDR1 as SQVTM and CDR2 as ANQGSEA. This CDR3 has 13 residues. CDR3 residues: CSVPGRGVDTQYF. The CDR3 region has the DNA TGCAGCGTTCCGGGCCGGGGTGTGGATACGCAGTATTTT.

The V and J genes are TRBV6-6 and TRBJ1-1, with no clear D. This CDR3 spans 14 amino acids. The germline V gene has CDR1 MNHNY and CDR2 SVGAGI (reference sequence). The V end was cut by 5 bases, the J end by 6 bases, with 16 bases between. This CDR3 is CASSPSSGGAEAFF. As DNA, the CDR3 is TGTGCCAGCAGTCCCTCCTCGGGCGGCGCTGAAGCTTTCTTT.

Turning to this clonotype: Mismatch with germline at one junction end may stem from a read error. In nucleotides, the CDR3 is TGTGCCAGCAGTTACTCGACCGACAGCCAAGGGACCCAGTACTTC. Protein sequence: CASSYSTDSQGTQYF. V gene TRBV6-2 or TRBV6-3 combines with J gene TRBJ2-5, with a tentative D call TRBD1 (5 bases). Germline V lookup: CDR1 MNHEY, CDR2 SVGEGT. The CDR3 runs 15 residues.